This T cell receptor (beta chain) was found in a study of T cells in Graves' hyperthyroidism and ophthalmopathy. Study-wide results and limits: Ophthalmopathy was distinguished from stable hyperthyroidism by 13 V-J signatures. Most thyroid clonotypes expanded above 0.001 appeared in blood too.

A remark on this clonotype: What it recognizes is unknown.

Germline assignment: CDR1 MNHEY and CDR2 SVGEGT. The CDR3 covers 17 residues. Trimming cost V 6 bases and J 4 bases; bases outside gene matches: 11. The definition of stable Graves' hyperthyroidism was no ophthalmopathy progression within 18 months. Based on clinical symptoms, serum thyroxine and TRAb, thyroid ultrasound and orbital computed tomography, diagnoses were reached. Regions amplified from RNA transcripts were the TCR beta CDR3 regions. HTBI primers drove first-round RT-PCR of the TCR CDR3. TCRdb ran MiXCR on the multiplex PCR reads and lists one entry per CDR3 protein. The sample lists 400,000 to 600,000 distinct CDR3 sequences; more than 20% were seen once.

The specimen sequenced was blood. The chain is built from TRBV6-2 or TRBV6-3 and TRBJ2-3, with TRBD2 matching over 12 bases. The sequence came from a man aged 18 to 30 with Graves' hyperthyroidism. CDR3 protein: CASSSTSGGIMADTQYF. The CDR3 nucleotides read TGTGCCAGCAGCTCTACTAGCGGGGGGATTATGGCAGATACGCAGTATTTT.